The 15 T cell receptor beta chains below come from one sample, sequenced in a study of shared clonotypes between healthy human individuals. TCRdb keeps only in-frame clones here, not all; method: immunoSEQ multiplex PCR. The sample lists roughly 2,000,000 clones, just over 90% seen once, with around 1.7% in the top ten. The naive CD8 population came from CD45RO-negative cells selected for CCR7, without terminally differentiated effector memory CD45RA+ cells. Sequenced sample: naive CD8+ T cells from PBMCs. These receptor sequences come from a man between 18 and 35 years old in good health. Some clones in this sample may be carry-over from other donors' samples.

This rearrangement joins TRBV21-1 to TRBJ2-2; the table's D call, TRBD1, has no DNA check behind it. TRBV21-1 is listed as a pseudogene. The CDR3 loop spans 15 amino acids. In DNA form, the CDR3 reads TGTGCCAGCAGCCCGGGACACCCCCGGAACGGGGAGCTGTTTTTT. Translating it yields CASSPGHPRNGELFF.

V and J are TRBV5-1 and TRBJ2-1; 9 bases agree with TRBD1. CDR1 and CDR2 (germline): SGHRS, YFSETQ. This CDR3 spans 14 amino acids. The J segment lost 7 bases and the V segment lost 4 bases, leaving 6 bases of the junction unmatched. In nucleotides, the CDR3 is TGCGCCAGCAGCGTGGGGACAGGGTTAAATGAGCAGTTCTTC. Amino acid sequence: CASSVGTGLNEQFF.

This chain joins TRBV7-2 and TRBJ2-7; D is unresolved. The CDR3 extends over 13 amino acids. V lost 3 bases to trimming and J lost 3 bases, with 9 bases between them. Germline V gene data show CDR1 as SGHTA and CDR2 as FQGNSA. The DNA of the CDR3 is TGTGCCAGCAGCTTCTCCAATCTCTACGAGCAGTACTTC. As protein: CASSFSNLYEQYF. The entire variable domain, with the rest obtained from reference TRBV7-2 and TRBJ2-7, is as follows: GAGVSQSPSNKVTEKGKDVELRCDPISGHTALYWYRQSLGQGLEFLIYFQGNSAPDKSGLPSDRFSAERTGGSVSTLTIQRTQQEDSAVYLCASSFSNLYEQYFGPGTRLTVT.

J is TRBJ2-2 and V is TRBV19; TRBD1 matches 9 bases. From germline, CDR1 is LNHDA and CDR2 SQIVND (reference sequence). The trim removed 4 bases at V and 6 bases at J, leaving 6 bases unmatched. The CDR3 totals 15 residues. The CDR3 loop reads CASSTRDRVSGELFF. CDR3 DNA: TGTGCCAGTAGTACCCGGGACAGGGTATCCGGGGAGCTGTTTTTT.

CDR3 sequence: CASSSGDRVSDTQYF. The CDR3 DNA is TGCGCCAGCAGCAGCGGGGACAGGGTTTCGGATACGCAGTATTTT. The chain carries TRBV4-3 and TRBJ2-3; 9 bases are a match to TRBD1. Per germline, CDR1 LGHNA and CDR2 YSLEER. The CDR3 is 15 residues long. Trimming removed 5 bases from V and 6 bases from J; junction bases left unmatched: 9.

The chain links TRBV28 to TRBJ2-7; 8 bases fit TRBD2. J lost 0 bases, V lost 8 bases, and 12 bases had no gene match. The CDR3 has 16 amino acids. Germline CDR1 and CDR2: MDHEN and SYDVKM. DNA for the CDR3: TGTGCCAGCCAAACTTGGTCGGGAGGGACCTCCTACGAGCAGTACTTC. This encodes CASQTWSGGTSYEQYF.

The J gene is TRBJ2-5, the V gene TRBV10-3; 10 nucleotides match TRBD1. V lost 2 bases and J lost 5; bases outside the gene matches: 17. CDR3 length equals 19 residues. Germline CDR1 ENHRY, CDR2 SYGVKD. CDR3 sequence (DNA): TGTGCCATCAGTGAGACGCACCTCGGGGACAGGGGTAGTCACGAGACCCAGTACTTC. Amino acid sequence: CAISETHLGDRGSHETQYF.

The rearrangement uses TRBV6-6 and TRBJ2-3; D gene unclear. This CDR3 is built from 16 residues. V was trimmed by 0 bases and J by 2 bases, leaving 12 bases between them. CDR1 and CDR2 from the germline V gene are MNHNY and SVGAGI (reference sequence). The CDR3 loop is CASSYSSQLNTDTQYF. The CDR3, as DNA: TGTGCCAGCAGTTACTCGTCCCAGTTGAACACAGATACGCAGTATTTT.

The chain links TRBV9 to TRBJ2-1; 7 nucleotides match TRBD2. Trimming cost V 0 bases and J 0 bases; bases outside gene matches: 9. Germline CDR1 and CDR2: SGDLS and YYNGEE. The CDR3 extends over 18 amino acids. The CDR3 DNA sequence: TGTGCCAGCAGCGTAGCCGTCACTAGCGTCCACTCCTACAATGAGCAGTTCTTC. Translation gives CASSVAVTSVHSYNEQFF.

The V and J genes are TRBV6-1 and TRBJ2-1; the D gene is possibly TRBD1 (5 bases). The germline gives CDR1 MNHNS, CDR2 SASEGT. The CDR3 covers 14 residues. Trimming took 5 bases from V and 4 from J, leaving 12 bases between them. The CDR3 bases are TGTGCCAGCAGTCCCTACCGGACATACAATGAGCAGTTCTTC. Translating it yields CASSPYRTYNEQFF.

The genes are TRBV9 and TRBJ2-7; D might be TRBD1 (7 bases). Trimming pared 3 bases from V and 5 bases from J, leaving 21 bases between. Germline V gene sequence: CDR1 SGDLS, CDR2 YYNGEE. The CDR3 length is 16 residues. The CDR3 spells CASSEGAGSDLHEQYF. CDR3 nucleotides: TGTGCCAGCAGCGAGGGGGCCGGGAGCGATCTACACGAGCAGTACTTC.

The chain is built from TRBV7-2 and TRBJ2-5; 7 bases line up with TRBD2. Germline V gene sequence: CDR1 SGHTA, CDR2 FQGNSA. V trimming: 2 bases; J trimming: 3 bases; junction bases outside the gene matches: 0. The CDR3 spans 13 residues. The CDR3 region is CASSLLAEETQYF. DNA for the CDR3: TGTGCCAGCAGCTTACTAGCGGAAGAGACCCAGTACTTC.

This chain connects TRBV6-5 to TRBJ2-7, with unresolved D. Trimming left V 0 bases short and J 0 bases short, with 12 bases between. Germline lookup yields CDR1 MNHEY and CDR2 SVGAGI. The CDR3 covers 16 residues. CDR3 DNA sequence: TGTGCCAGCAGTTACTCAACGGGCCGAAGCTCCTACGAGCAGTACTTC. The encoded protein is CASSYSTGRSSYEQYF.

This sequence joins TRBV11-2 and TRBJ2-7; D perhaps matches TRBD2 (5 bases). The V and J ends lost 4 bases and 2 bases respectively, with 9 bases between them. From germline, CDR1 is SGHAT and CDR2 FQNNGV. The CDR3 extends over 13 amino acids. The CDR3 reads CASSSRGTYEQYF. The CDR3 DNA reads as TGTGCCAGCAGCTCACGGGGTACCTACGAGCAGTACTTC.

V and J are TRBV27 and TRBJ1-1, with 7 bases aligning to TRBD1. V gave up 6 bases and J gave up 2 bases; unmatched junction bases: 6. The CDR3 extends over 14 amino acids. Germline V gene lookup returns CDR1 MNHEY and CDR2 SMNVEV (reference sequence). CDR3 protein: CASRLQGSNTEAFF. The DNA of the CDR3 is TGTGCCAGCAGATTACAGGGGAGTAACACTGAAGCTTTCTTT.